The T cell receptor beta chain under discussion was sequenced for a study of Graves' ophthalmopathy and Graves' hyperthyroidism. Study details: Cases classed as stable hyperthyroidism had no ophthalmopathy within 18 months of follow-up.

The study's findings and limits: The 13-signature model separated ophthalmopathy from stable hyperthyroidism at almost 90% sensitivity and roughly 80% specificity. Prediction of ophthalmopathy progression reached approximately 64% sensitivity and about 72% specificity.

Trimming cost V 0 bases and J 7 bases, with 11 bases left between them. The CDR3 runs 14 residues. CDR1 LNHNV and CDR2 YYDKDF come from the germline V gene (reference sequence). This clonotype was recorded at least ten times. Its antigen is still unknown. RNA transcripts were the source from which TCR beta CDR3 regions were amplified. After a first-round RT-PCR with HTBI primers, a second-round multiplex PCR was run. Each CDR3 protein is one row after TCRdb ran MiXCR on the multiplex PCR reads. The sample holds 580,000 or so distinct CDR3 sequences, less than 45% seen once. Orbital computed tomography, together with clinical symptoms, serum thyroxine, TRAb and thyroid ultrasound, was used for diagnosis.

The TCR comes from an adult man with Graves' hyperthyroidism. The sample consisted of peripheral blood or thyroid tissue (not recorded which). V gene TRBV15 combines with J gene TRBJ2-3, with unresolved D. The CDR3 nucleotides read TGTGCCACCAGCAGAGAAGACCACTCAAATACGCAGTATTTT. This codes for CATSREDHSNTQYF.